The 27 T cell receptor beta chains below come from one sample, sequenced in a study of T cells in Graves' hyperthyroidism and ophthalmopathy. Using RNA transcripts as the source, TCR beta CDR3 regions were amplified. First-round RT-PCR with HTBI primers amplified the TCR CDR3 region. TCRdb called the multiplex PCR reads again in MiXCR, with one record for every CDR3 protein. The sample has about 760,000 distinct CDR3 sequences, around 40% seen once; the top ten hold roughly 31%. The specimen sequenced was blood. These receptors all stem from a woman aged 40 to 55 with Graves' hyperthyroidism.

This clonotype was picked up many times. This chain uses TRBV9 with TRBJ2-2; D not resolved. The germline V and J ends were trimmed by 3 bases and 5 bases, with 11 bases remaining between them. The CDR3 extends over 14 amino acids. CDR1 is SGDLS, CDR2 YYNGEE, per germline. The CDR3 nucleotides are TGTGCCAGCAGCGCCGGGCCGTTGACCGGGGAGCTGTTTTTT. This encodes CASSAGPLTGELFF.

This chain joins TRBV6-5 and TRBJ2-2; D is undetermined. The length of the CDR3 is 11 residues. Germline CDR1 reads MNHEY; CDR2 reads SVGAGI. V was clipped by 9 bases and J by 7 bases, with 9 bases between them. CDR3 nucleotide sequence: TGTGCCAGTTCTAAGGGCGGGGAGCTGTTTTTT. Translated, it gives CASSKGGELFF.

This clonotype was observed a handful of times. The chain joins TRBV24-1 to TRBJ2-2, with 9 bases aligning to TRBD1. This CDR3 spans 15 amino acids. CDR1 KGHDR and CDR2 SFDVKD come from the germline V gene. Trimming removed 5 bases from V and 1 base from J; junction bases left unmatched: 1. CDR3 region: CATSAGQGNTGELFF. The CDR3 DNA sequence: TGTGCCACCAGTGCGGGACAGGGGAACACCGGGGAGCTGTTTTTT.

This chain uses TRBV7-9 with TRBJ1-2; tentative D call: TRBD1 (5 bases). The CDR3 length is 14 residues. Germline V gene sequence: CDR1 SEHNR, CDR2 FQNEAQ (reference sequence). Trimming pared 5 bases from V and 6 bases from J, leaving 16 bases between. CDR3 coding DNA: TGTGCCAGCAGCGTTGGAGGGACGGCAGATGGCTACACCTTC. Translating it yields CASSVGGTADGYTF.

Comment on this clonotype: Since a much larger clone is just one base distant, this may be a read error. The chain uses TRBV4-3 and TRBJ2-5; D may match TRBD1 or TRBD2 (5 bases each). CDR1 LGHNA and CDR2 YSLEER come from the germline V gene. This CDR3 has 15 amino acids. V was pared by 3 bases and J by 2 bases, with 13 bases between. The CDR3 reads CASSQGMGVQETQYF. The DNA of the CDR3 is TGCGCCAGCAGCCAGGGGATGGGGGTTCAAGAGACCCAGTACTTC.

The chain links TRBV4-1 to TRBJ2-5, with no clear D. V was cut by 0 bases and J by 5 bases, with 13 bases left in between. CDR1 is MGHRA and CDR2 is YSYEKL in the germline V gene. CDR3 length: 15 residues. CDR3 DNA sequence: TGCGCCAGCAGCCAAGATGCCACCCTCCGGGAGACCCAGTACTTC. It codes for CASSQDATLRETQYF.

This clonotype was counted ten times or more. The chain has TRBV7-9 and TRBJ1-3; maybe TRBD1 (5 bases). Germline CDR1 is SEHNR and CDR2 is FQNEAQ (reference sequence). Trimming cost V 4 bases and J 0 bases, with 13 bases left between them. CDR3 length: 16 amino acids. The CDR3 nucleotides read TGTGCCAGCAGCTCTCCGGGACTGGGCTCTGGAAACACCATATATTTT. Amino acids: CASSSPGLGSGNTIYF.

This clonotype was counted ten times or more. The chain employs TRBV5-1 and TRBJ1-6; possible D gene TRBD1, 5 bases. The CDR3 totals 15 residues. Germline CDR1 reads SGHRS; CDR2 reads YFSETQ. V shed 0 bases and J shed 10 bases, with 14 bases lying between them. This CDR3 is CASSLANFGDSPLHF. In nucleotides, the CDR3 is TGCGCCAGCAGCTTGGCCAATTTTGGGGACTCACCCCTCCACTTT. The whole variable domain, remainder taken from reference TRBV5-1 and TRBJ1-6, is KAGVTQTPRYLIKTRGQQVTLSCSPISGHRSVSWYQQTPGQGLQFLFEYFSETQRNKGNFPGRFSGRQFSNSRSEMNVSTLELGDSALYLCASSLANFGDSPLHFGNGTRLTVT.

This clonotype was seen ten or more times. This sequence joins TRBV13 and TRBJ1-2, with D uncertain. CDR3 length: 15 residues. Germline V gene lookup returns CDR1 PRHDT and CDR2 FYEKMQ (reference sequence). V was pared by 5 bases and J by 2 bases, with 15 bases between. In nucleotides, the CDR3 is TGTGCCAGCAGCGCCCAACAGCTACCGAACTATGGCTACACCTTC. This gives the protein CASSAQQLPNYGYTF.

The chain joins TRBV7-9 to TRBJ1-4; 7 bases fit TRBD1. The V segment lost 4 bases and the J segment 3 bases; nucleotides outside the gene matches: 11. From germline, CDR1 is SEHNR and CDR2 FQNEAQ (reference sequence). CDR3 size: 17 residues. Here the CDR3 reads CASSSTLLQGPNEKLFF. CDR3 nucleotide sequence: TGTGCCAGCAGCTCTACCCTACTACAGGGGCCTAATGAAAAACTGTTTTTT.

This clonotype was detected only a few times. V and J are TRBV24-1 and TRBJ2-2, with TRBD1 matching over 10 bases. The CDR3 extends over 13 amino acids. V trimming: 12 bases; J trimming: 5 bases; junction bases outside the gene matches: 5. Germline V gives CDR1 KGHDR, CDR2 SFDVKD. The CDR3 bases are TGTGCCGCTGGACAGGGGGGTACCGGGGAGCTGTTTTTT. Translation: CAAGQGGTGELFF.

This clonotype was seen more than once but under ten times. The chain employs TRBV7-2 and TRBJ2-7; 8 nucleotides line up with TRBD2. This CDR3 region has 17 residues. Germline CDR1 is SGHTA and CDR2 is FQGNSA. Losses at the gene ends were 5 bases for V and 0 bases for J; bases not matched to a gene: 12. The CDR3 DNA is TGTGCCAGCAGCCAAGATCGGGCGGGGACTAGCTCCTACGAGCAGTACTTC. Residues: CASSQDRAGTSSYEQYF.

Remarks on this clonotype: One end of the junction fails to match germline, which may point to a read error. The chain is built from TRBV10-2 and TRBJ1-1, with D unclear. Looked up from germline, CDR1 is WSHSY and CDR2 is SAAADI. CDR3 length equals 14 residues. CDR3 sequence (DNA): TGTGCCAGCAGCCCTAGGGAAGGTAACACTGAAGCTTTCTTT. Protein sequence: CASSPREGNTEAFF.

This clonotype was observed a handful of times. The chain couples TRBV7-2 to TRBJ1-5, with D possibly being TRBD1 (5 bases). Trimming left V 1 base short and J 2 bases short, with 9 bases between. CDR3 size: 15 residues. Germline CDR1 is SGHTA and CDR2 is FQGNSA. CDR3 sequence reads: CASSLDPGRNQPQHF. DNA of the CDR3: TGTGCCAGCAGCTTAGATCCGGGACGCAATCAGCCCCAGCATTTT.

Details on this clonotype: Given a much more abundant clone one base away, this may be a read error. This chain links TRBV2 with TRBJ1-5; 7 nucleotides agree with TRBD1. CDR1 SNHLY and CDR2 FYNNEI come from the germline V gene. This CDR3 is built from 14 residues. CDR3: CASRAQGGGQSQHF. The CDR3 region has the DNA TGTGCCAGCAGGGCCCAAGGGGGCGGTCAGTCCCAGCATTTT.

In this sample, this clonotype turned up many times. J is TRBJ2-5 and V is TRBV7-2; D gene ambiguous. Germline-derived CDR1 and CDR2 are SGHTA and FQGNSA. Trimming pared 6 bases from V and 5 bases from J, leaving 10 bases between. The CDR3 is 12 residues long. DNA for the CDR3: TGTGCCAGCAGTCAGTTCCGGGAGACCCAGTACTTC. Residues: CASSQFRETQYF.

The chain links TRBV11-1 to TRBJ2-6; D is unresolved. Per the germline V gene, CDR1 is SGHAT and CDR2 is FQDESV (reference sequence). V was pared by 1 base and J by 13 bases, with 23 bases between. This CDR3 spans 17 amino acids. The CDR3 sequence: CASSLDFTRATLGVLTF. CDR3 DNA: TGTGCCAGCAGCTTAGATTTCACCCGGGCGACCCTCGGGGTCCTGACTTTC.

The V gene is TRBV7-9, the J gene TRBJ2-2, with D perhaps TRBD2 (6 bases). CDR1 and CDR2 (germline): SEHNR, FQNEAQ (reference sequence). The CDR3 runs 14 residues. V was clipped by 5 bases and J by 8 bases, with 15 bases between them. In nucleotides, the CDR3 is TGTGCCAGCAGCACCGGGAGCCGGGCGGGGGAGCTGTTTTTT. This translates into CASSTGSRAGELFF.

This clonotype showed up just a few times. This chain joins TRBV5-6 and TRBJ2-5, with TRBD1 matching 8 bases. Germline lookup yields CDR1 SGHDT and CDR2 YYEEEE. Unmatched junction bases numbered 10, after V lost 2 bases and J lost 4 bases. The CDR3 has 16 amino acids. CDR3 sequence (DNA): TGTGCCAGCAGCTTCCCTTCTTGGACAGGGAGAGAGACCCAGTACTTC. Translation: CASSFPSWTGRETQYF.

Comments on this clonotype: A much larger clone sits a single nucleotide away, making a read error possible. The chain employs TRBV2 and TRBJ1-1; maybe TRBD1 (6 bases). CDR3 size: 14 residues. The germline V gene encodes CDR1 SNHLY and CDR2 FYNNEI. The CDR3 sequence: CASSPLGGDTEALF. The CDR3 DNA follows: TGTGCCAGCAGTCCCTTGGGAGGGGACACTGAAGCTCTCTTT.

Remarks on this clonotype: This may come from a read error, since a much larger clone is one base off. The rearrangement links TRBV19 to TRBJ1-5; weak D call: TRBD1 (5 bases). The better agreement between TRBJ2-3 and the DNA end casts doubt on the J call. The CDR3 is 14 amino acids. CDR1 LNHDA and CDR2 SQIVND come from the germline V gene (reference sequence). CDR3 residues: CASSNDRINQPQYF. CDR3 DNA sequence: TGTGCCAGTAGTAACGACAGAATCAATCAGCCCCAGTATTTT.

This clonotype was picked up many times. The chain uses TRBV10-2 and TRBJ2-7; 13 bases map to TRBD2. CDR1 and CDR2 (germline): WSHSY, SAAADI. V gave up 6 bases and J gave up 4 bases; unmatched junction bases: 9. There are 16 residues in the CDR3. CDR3 loop: CASRSGTSGTRYEQYF. The DNA of the CDR3 is TGCGCCAGCAGGTCCGGGACTAGCGGGACTCGGTACGAGCAGTACTTC.

This chain joins TRBV2 and TRBJ1-6, with 9 nucleotides matching TRBD1. The CDR3 runs 14 residues. From germline, CDR1 is SNHLY and CDR2 FYNNEI. J gave up 11 bases and V 9 bases, and 11 bases lay outside the gene matches. The CDR3 DNA reads TGTGCCAGAGGTGCCGGGACAGGGAAAACACCCCTCCACTTT. Its translation is CARGAGTGKTPLHF. The entire variable domain, with the rest obtained from reference TRBV2 and TRBJ1-6, is as follows: EPEVTQTPSHQVTQMGQEVILRCVPISNHLYFYWYRQILGQKVEFLVSFYNNEISEKSEIFDDQFSVERPDGSNFTLKIRSTKLEDSAMYFCARGAGTGKTPLHFGNGTRLTVT.

This clonotype was counted a few times. The chain has TRBV5-1 and TRBJ2-2; perhaps TRBD1 as D (6 bases). The germline V gene has CDR1 SGHRS and CDR2 YFSETQ. Trimming left V 9 bases short and J 1 base short, with 13 bases between. This CDR3 contains 14 residues. The CDR3 protein is CATRTDLNTGELFF. The CDR3 nucleotides are TGCGCCACTCGGACAGACCTGAACACCGGGGAGCTGTTTTTT.

To note about this clonotype: Germline is not matched at one junction end, which may reflect a read error. This sequence joins TRBV10-2 and TRBJ1-1; maybe TRBD1 (6 bases). The germline V gene has CDR1 WSHSY and CDR2 SAAADI. The CDR3 totals 14 residues. The CDR3 nucleotides are TGTGCCAGCAGTCCCTTAGGGGGATACACTGAAGCTTTCTTT. Protein sequence: CASSPLGGYTEAFF.

The sample holds a few counts of this clonotype. The chain has TRBV28 and TRBJ1-2; D call uncertain. CDR1 is MDHEN, CDR2 SYDVKM, per germline. CDR3 length: 13 amino acids. Trimming took off 6 bases at V and 0 bases at J, with 8 bases between the two ends. CDR3 residues: CASRSGANYGYTF. The CDR3 DNA follows: TGTGCCAGCAGGTCCGGGGCTAACTATGGCTACACCTTC.

As to this clonotype: Since a much larger clone is just one base distant, this may be a read error. This rearrangement joins TRBV29-1 to TRBJ2-6, with unresolved D. CDR1 and CDR2 (germline): SQVTM, ANQGSEA. The CDR3 extends over 12 amino acids. CDR3 nucleotide sequence: TGCAGCGTTGAAGACGGCGACAACGTCCTGGCTTTC. Translation gives CSVEDGDNVLAF.